Listed below are T cell receptor beta chains from one sample, sequenced in a study of PD-L1 blockade in urothelial cancer. Repertoires were generated with immunoSEQ multiplex PCR, while TCRdb's copy carries only in-frame clones and drops some. This sample yields more than 30,000 clones, of which about 86% are seen a single time; about 15% belongs to the top ten. Source: PBMCs, taken around atezolizumab (anti-PD-L1) treatment. The receptors derive from a man in his fifties or sixties with urothelial cancer. Each CDR3 is given with its conserved first and last residue. The D gene is left open where the match is weak. The listing skips clone size in some rows; elsewhere it reads once, few, many or a size class.

d_gene: TRBD1; v_gene: TRBV5-1; j_gene: TRBJ1-3; abundance: once; CDR3aa: CASSLRGQGSPGNTIYF; CDR3nt: TGCGCCAGCAGCTTGAGGGGACAGGGCTCCCCTGGAAACACCATATATTTT
d_gene: TRBD1; v_gene: TRBV14; j_gene: TRBJ2-4; abundance: -; CDR3aa: CASSQTGGWNIQYF; CDR3nt: TGTGCCAGCAGCCAAACAGGGGGGTGGAACATTCAGTACTTC
d_gene: TRBD1; v_gene: TRBV4-1; j_gene: TRBJ2-3; abundance: few; CDR3aa: CASSLGQGEWDTQYF; CDR3nt: TGCGCCAGCAGCCTCGGACAGGGGGAGTGGGATACGCAGTATTTT
d_gene: -; v_gene: TRBV27; j_gene: TRBJ2-7; abundance: -; CDR3aa: CASSWGQGPAYEQYF; CDR3nt: TGTGCCAGCAGTTGGGGTCAGGGGCCAGCCTACGAGCAGTACTTC
d_gene: TRBD1; v_gene: TRBV2; j_gene: TRBJ1-1; abundance: -; CDR3aa: CASSVDRDTEAFF; CDR3nt: TGTGCCAGCAGTGTAGACAGGGACACTGAAGCTTTCTTT
d_gene: TRBD2; v_gene: TRBV5-1; j_gene: TRBJ2-3; abundance: -; CDR3aa: CASSLPTSGGRGDGTQYF; CDR3nt: TGCGCCAGCAGCCTCCCGACTAGCGGGGGAAGAGGGGATGGTACGCAGTATTTT
d_gene: TRBD1; v_gene: TRBV28; j_gene: TRBJ2-7; abundance: -; CDR3aa: CASSPPQGFEQYF; CDR3nt: TGTGCCAGCAGTCCGCCACAGGGGTTCGAGCAGTACTTC
d_gene: -; v_gene: TRBV5-6; j_gene: TRBJ2-5; abundance: few; CDR3aa: CASILSGTQETQYF; CDR3nt: TGTGCCAGCATCCTTTCGGGAACCCAAGAGACCCAGTACTTC
d_gene: TRBD1; v_gene: TRBV27; j_gene: TRBJ1-2; abundance: -; CDR3aa: CASSPHRDSMSNGYTF; CDR3nt: TGTGCCAGCAGTCCTCACCGGGACAGCATGTCCAATGGCTACACCTTC
d_gene: TRBD2; v_gene: TRBV10-3; j_gene: TRBJ2-2; abundance: few; CDR3aa: CAISEDAGREWMTGELFF; CDR3nt: TGTGCCATCAGTGAGGATGCAGGGCGGGAGTGGATGACCGGGGAGCTGTTTTTT
d_gene: TRBD1; v_gene: TRBV5-1; j_gene: TRBJ1-5; abundance: -; CDR3aa: CASSRTGDSNQPQHF; CDR3nt: TGCGCCAGCAGTCGGACAGGTGATAGCAATCAGCCCCAGCATTTT
d_gene: -; v_gene: TRBV19; j_gene: TRBJ1-2; abundance: -; CDR3aa: CASSIPQGRGYGYTF; CDR3nt: TGTGCCAGTAGTATCCCCCAGGGCCGCGGCTATGGCTACACCTTC
d_gene: -; v_gene: TRBV30; j_gene: TRBJ1-2; abundance: -; CDR3aa: CAWSRVQGSGGYTF; CDR3nt: TGTGCCTGGAGTAGGGTACAGGGTTCGGGTGGCTACACCTTC
d_gene: -; v_gene: TRBV11-2; j_gene: TRBJ2-5; abundance: large; CDR3aa: CASSLDLGGTGPSGTQYF; CDR3nt: TGTGCCAGCAGCTTAGATTTGGGGGGGACAGGCCCTTCGGGGACCCAGTACTTC
d_gene: TRBD1; v_gene: TRBV6-6; j_gene: TRBJ1-1; abundance: -; CDR3aa: CASSHDRDTEAFF; CDR3nt: TGTGCCAGCAGCCACGACAGGGACACTGAAGCTTTCTTT
d_gene: -; v_gene: TRBV7-6; j_gene: TRBJ1-1; abundance: -; CDR3aa: CASSLEDIMNTEAFF; CDR3nt: TGTGCCAGCAGCTTAGAAGACATAATGAACACTGAAGCTTTCTTT
d_gene: TRBD1; v_gene: TRBV29-1; j_gene: TRBJ1-1; abundance: -; CDR3aa: CSADRTGDTEAFF; CDR3nt: TGCAGCGCCGATAGGACAGGGGACACTGAAGCTTTCTTT
d_gene: -; v_gene: TRBV28; j_gene: TRBJ1-3; abundance: -; CDR3aa: CASGLGQGNTIYF; CDR3nt: TGTGCCAGCGGACTGGGTCAAGGAAACACCATATATTTT
d_gene: TRBD1; v_gene: TRBV5-1; j_gene: TRBJ2-7; abundance: -; CDR3aa: CASKPTGQGMEEQYF; CDR3nt: TGCGCCAGCAAACCCACGGGACAGGGCATGGAGGAGCAGTACTTC
d_gene: -; v_gene: TRBV14; j_gene: TRBJ2-1; abundance: -; CDR3aa: CASSPPGKGVNEQFF; CDR3nt: TGTGCCAGCAGCCCCCCAGGGAAAGGGGTCAATGAGCAGTTCTTC
d_gene: TRBD2; v_gene: TRBV4-3; j_gene: TRBJ2-3; abundance: -; CDR3aa: CASSPGVSGIFTDTQYF; CDR3nt: TGCGCCAGCAGCCCAGGTGTTAGCGGGATCTTCACAGATACGCAGTATTTT
d_gene: TRBD1; v_gene: TRBV6-5; j_gene: TRBJ1-2; abundance: few; CDR3aa: CASSYGTGGGYTF; CDR3nt: TGTGCCAGCAGTTACGGGACAGGGGGCGGCTACACCTTC
d_gene: TRBD1; v_gene: TRBV7-2; j_gene: TRBJ1-1; abundance: -; CDR3aa: CASSLVGQGFSFF; CDR3nt: TGTGCCAGCAGCTTAGTGGGACAGGGATTCAGCTTTTTT
d_gene: TRBD1; v_gene: TRBV27; j_gene: TRBJ2-2; abundance: -; CDR3aa: CASSRSTGGNIGELFF; CDR3nt: TGTGCCAGCAGTCGGTCGACAGGGGGTAACATCGGGGAGCTGTTTTTT
d_gene: -; v_gene: TRBV28; j_gene: TRBJ2-5; abundance: -; CDR3aa: CASIGAGAFQETQYF; CDR3nt: TGTGCCAGCATAGGGGCAGGGGCCTTCCAAGAGACCCAGTACTTC
d_gene: -; v_gene: TRBV18; j_gene: TRBJ2-1; abundance: -; CDR3aa: CASSPTWGQSYNEQFF; CDR3nt: TGTGCCAGCTCACCAACGTGGGGCCAGTCCTACAATGAGCAGTTCTTC
d_gene: -; v_gene: TRBV7-2; j_gene: TRBJ2-5; abundance: -; CDR3aa: CASSSIQETQYF; CDR3nt: TGTGCCAGCAGCTCCATCCAAGAGACCCAGTACTTC
d_gene: TRBD1; v_gene: TRBV27; j_gene: TRBJ1-6; abundance: -; CDR3aa: CASSLLGQGNSPLHF; CDR3nt: TGTGCCAGCAGTTTACTGGGACAGGGGAATTCACCCCTCCACTTT
d_gene: -; v_gene: TRBV2; j_gene: TRBJ1-5; abundance: once; CDR3aa: CASRPDGGAHNQPQHF; CDR3nt: TGTGCCAGTAGACCCGACGGGGGGGCACACAATCAGCCCCAGCATTTT
d_gene: TRBD1; v_gene: TRBV30; j_gene: TRBJ1-1; abundance: few; CDR3aa: CATTGVGAFF; CDR3nt: TGTGCCACGACAGGGGTTGGAGCTTTCTTT
d_gene: TRBD1; v_gene: TRBV27; j_gene: TRBJ1-5; abundance: -; CDR3aa: CASGQGWNQPQHF; CDR3nt: TGTGCCAGCGGACAGGGGTGGAATCAGCCCCAGCATTTT
d_gene: TRBD1; v_gene: TRBV5-5; j_gene: TRBJ2-7; abundance: -; CDR3aa: CASSLVGGQGLMYYEQYF; CDR3nt: TGTGCCAGCAGCTTGGTGGGGGGACAGGGGCTGATGTACTACGAGCAGTACTTC
d_gene: TRBD1; v_gene: TRBV10-3; j_gene: TRBJ2-7; abundance: -; CDR3aa: CASKGGWTGEFYEQYF; CDR3nt: TGTGCCTCAAAGGGGGGATGGACAGGGGAGTTCTACGAGCAGTACTTC
d_gene: TRBD1; v_gene: TRBV18; j_gene: TRBJ2-7; abundance: -; CDR3aa: CASSPLSVGTGTREQYF; CDR3nt: TGTGCCAGCTCACCTCTTTCAGTCGGGACAGGGACGCGGGAGCAGTACTTC
d_gene: -; v_gene: TRBV5-5; j_gene: TRBJ1-1; abundance: -; CDR3aa: CASSLGIVVNTEAFF; CDR3nt: TGTGCCAGCAGCTTGGGAATAGTGGTGAACACTGAAGCTTTCTTT
d_gene: -; v_gene: TRBV7-9; j_gene: TRBJ2-1; abundance: -; CDR3aa: CASSLESSYNEQFF; CDR3nt: TGTGCCAGCAGCTTGGAGAGCTCCTACAATGAGCAGTTCTTC
d_gene: -; v_gene: TRBV10-1; j_gene: TRBJ2-3; abundance: -; CDR3aa: CASSELQGMTQYF; CDR3nt: TGCGCCAGCAGTGAGTTGCAGGGGATGACGCAGTATTTT
d_gene: -; v_gene: TRBV16; j_gene: TRBJ1-2; abundance: -; CDR3aa: CASSLIGQRNYGYTF; CDR3nt: TGTGCCAGCAGCCTAATAGGACAGAGGAACTATGGCTACACCTTC
d_gene: -; v_gene: TRBV2; j_gene: TRBJ2-3; abundance: -; CDR3aa: CASSEGGIGKSDTQYF; CDR3nt: TGTGCCAGCAGTGAGGGTGGGATCGGGAAGTCAGATACGCAGTATTTT
d_gene: -; v_gene: TRBV5-1; j_gene: TRBJ1-4; abundance: -; CDR3aa: CASSLFGSEKLFF; CDR3nt: TGCGCCAGCAGCTTGTTTGGGAGTGAAAAACTGTTTTTT
d_gene: TRBD1; v_gene: TRBV7-8; j_gene: TRBJ2-5; abundance: -; CDR3aa: CASSLAQDRYQETQYF; CDR3nt: TGTGCCAGCAGCTTAGCCCAGGACAGGTACCAAGAGACCCAGTACTTC
d_gene: TRBD1; v_gene: TRBV11-2; j_gene: TRBJ2-7; abundance: -; CDR3aa: CASSNGQEASYEQYF; CDR3nt: TGTGCCAGCAGCAACGGACAGGAGGCATCCTACGAGCAGTACTTC
d_gene: TRBD1; v_gene: TRBV30; j_gene: TRBJ1-5; abundance: few; CDR3aa: CAWTQGERQPQHF; CDR3nt: TGTGCCTGGACCCAGGGGGAAAGACAGCCCCAGCATTTT
d_gene: TRBD1; v_gene: TRBV6-5; j_gene: TRBJ2-1; abundance: -; CDR3aa: CASSYRRTGGHEQFF; CDR3nt: TGTGCCAGCAGTTATAGGAGGACAGGGGGCCATGAGCAGTTCTTC
d_gene: TRBD2; v_gene: TRBV9; j_gene: TRBJ2-5; abundance: -; CDR3aa: CASGRGGHSSETQYF; CDR3nt: TGTGCCAGCGGTCGGGGGGGCCACTCGTCAGAGACCCAGTACTTC
d_gene: -; v_gene: TRBV20-1; j_gene: TRBJ1-1; abundance: -; CDR3aa: CSASTGTEAFF; CDR3nt: TGCAGTGCCTCGACAGGAACCGAAGCTTTCTTT
d_gene: -; v_gene: TRBV19; j_gene: TRBJ1-2; abundance: -; CDR3aa: CASSIGTINGYTF; CDR3nt: TGTGCCAGTAGTATAGGAACAATTAACGGCTACACCTTC
d_gene: -; v_gene: TRBV19; j_gene: TRBJ1-5; abundance: -; CDR3aa: CASTAETGGNQPQHF; CDR3nt: TGTGCCAGTACCGCCGAGACGGGGGGCAATCAGCCCCAGCATTTT
d_gene: TRBD1; v_gene: TRBV28; j_gene: TRBJ2-7; abundance: -; CDR3aa: CASSSTGGRSYEQYF; CDR3nt: TGTGCCAGCAGTTCGACAGGGGGACGCTCCTACGAGCAGTACTTC
d_gene: TRBD1; v_gene: TRBV28; j_gene: TRBJ1-1; abundance: few; CDR3aa: CASSLSGTGNTEAFF; CDR3nt: TGTGCCAGCAGTTTATCAGGGACAGGGAACACTGAAGCTTTCTTT
d_gene: -; v_gene: TRBV5-1; j_gene: TRBJ1-1; abundance: -; CDR3aa: CASSLGGLRGGTEAFF; CDR3nt: TGCGCCAGCAGCTTGGGAGGGCTGAGAGGGGGCACTGAAGCTTTCTTT
d_gene: -; v_gene: TRBV11-2; j_gene: TRBJ2-2; abundance: -; CDR3aa: CASSFRGQGHGTGELFF; CDR3nt: TGTGCCAGCAGCTTTAGGGGCCAGGGCCATGGTACCGGGGAGCTGTTTTTT
d_gene: -; v_gene: TRBV11-2; j_gene: TRBJ2-1; abundance: -; CDR3aa: CASSLERTGNEQFF; CDR3nt: TGTGCCAGCAGCTTAGAGCGGACGGGGAATGAGCAGTTCTTC
d_gene: -; v_gene: TRBV5-6; j_gene: TRBJ2-1; abundance: -; CDR3aa: CASSSRGGAGHNEQFF; CDR3nt: TGTGCCAGCAGCTCCCGTGGGGGGGCGGGCCACAATGAGCAGTTCTTC
d_gene: TRBD1; v_gene: TRBV13; j_gene: TRBJ2-7; abundance: -; CDR3aa: CASSLRPGTGAAEQYF; CDR3nt: TGTGCCAGCAGCTTAAGGCCCGGGACAGGGGCGGCCGAGCAGTACTTC
d_gene: -; v_gene: TRBV7-7; j_gene: TRBJ2-2; abundance: -; CDR3aa: CASSLATGSGELFF; CDR3nt: TGTGCTAGCAGCTTAGCGACAGGTTCCGGGGAGCTGTTTTTT
d_gene: TRBD1; v_gene: TRBV5-5; j_gene: TRBJ2-1; abundance: -; CDR3aa: CASSLVGQDYNEQFF; CDR3nt: TGTGCCAGCAGCTTGGTGGGACAGGACTACAATGAGCAGTTCTTC
d_gene: -; v_gene: TRBV18; j_gene: TRBJ1-2; abundance: -; CDR3aa: CASSPDGQVYGYTF; CDR3nt: TGTGCCAGCTCACCAGATGGGCAGGTCTATGGCTACACCTTC